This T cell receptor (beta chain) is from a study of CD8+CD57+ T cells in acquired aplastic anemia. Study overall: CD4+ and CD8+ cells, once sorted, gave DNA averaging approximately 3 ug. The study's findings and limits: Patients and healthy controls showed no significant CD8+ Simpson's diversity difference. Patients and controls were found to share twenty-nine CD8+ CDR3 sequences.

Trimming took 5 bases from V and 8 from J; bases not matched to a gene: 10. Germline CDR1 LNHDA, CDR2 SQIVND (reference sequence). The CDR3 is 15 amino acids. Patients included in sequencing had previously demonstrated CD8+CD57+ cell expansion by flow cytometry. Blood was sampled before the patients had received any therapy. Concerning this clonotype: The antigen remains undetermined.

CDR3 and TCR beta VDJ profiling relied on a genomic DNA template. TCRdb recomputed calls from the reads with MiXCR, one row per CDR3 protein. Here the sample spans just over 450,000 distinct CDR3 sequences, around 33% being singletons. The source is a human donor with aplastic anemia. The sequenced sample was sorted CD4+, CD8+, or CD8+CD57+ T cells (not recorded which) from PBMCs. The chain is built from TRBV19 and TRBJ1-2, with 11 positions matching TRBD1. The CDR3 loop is CASSSRTGGHYGYTF. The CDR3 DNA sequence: TGTGCCAGTAGTTCGAGGACAGGGGGCCATTACGGCTACACCTTC.